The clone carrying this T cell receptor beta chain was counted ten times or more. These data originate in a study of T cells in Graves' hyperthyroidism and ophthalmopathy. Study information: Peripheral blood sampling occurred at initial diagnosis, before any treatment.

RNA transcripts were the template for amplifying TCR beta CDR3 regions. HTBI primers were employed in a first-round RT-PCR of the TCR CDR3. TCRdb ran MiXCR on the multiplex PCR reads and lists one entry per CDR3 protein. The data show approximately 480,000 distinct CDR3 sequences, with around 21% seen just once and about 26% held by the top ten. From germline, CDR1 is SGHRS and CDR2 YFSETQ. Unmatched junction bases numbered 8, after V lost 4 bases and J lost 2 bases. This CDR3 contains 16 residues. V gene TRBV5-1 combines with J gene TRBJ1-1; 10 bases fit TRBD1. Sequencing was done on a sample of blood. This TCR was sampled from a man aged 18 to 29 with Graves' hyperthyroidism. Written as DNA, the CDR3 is TGCGCCAGCAGCCGTGAGGGACAGGGGCCAAACACTGAAGCTTTCTTT. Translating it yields CASSREGQGPNTEAFF.